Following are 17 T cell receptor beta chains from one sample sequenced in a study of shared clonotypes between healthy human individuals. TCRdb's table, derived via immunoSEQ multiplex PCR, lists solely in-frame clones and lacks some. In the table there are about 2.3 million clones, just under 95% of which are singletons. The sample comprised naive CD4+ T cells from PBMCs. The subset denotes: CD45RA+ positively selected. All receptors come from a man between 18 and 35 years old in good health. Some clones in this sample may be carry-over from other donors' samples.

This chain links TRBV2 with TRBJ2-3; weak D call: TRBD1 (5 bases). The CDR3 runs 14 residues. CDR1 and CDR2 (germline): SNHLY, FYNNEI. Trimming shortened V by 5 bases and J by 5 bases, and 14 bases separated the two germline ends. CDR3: CASSLQGNQDTQYF. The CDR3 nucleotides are TGTGCCAGCAGTCTCCAGGGTAATCAAGATACGCAGTATTTT.

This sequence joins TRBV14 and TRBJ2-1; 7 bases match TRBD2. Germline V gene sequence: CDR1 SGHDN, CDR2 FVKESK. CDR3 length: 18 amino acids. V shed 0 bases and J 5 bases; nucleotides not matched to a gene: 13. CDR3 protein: CASSQDLRSASGHNEQFF. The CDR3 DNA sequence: TGTGCCAGCAGCCAAGATCTAAGATCGGCTAGCGGTCACAATGAGCAGTTCTTC.

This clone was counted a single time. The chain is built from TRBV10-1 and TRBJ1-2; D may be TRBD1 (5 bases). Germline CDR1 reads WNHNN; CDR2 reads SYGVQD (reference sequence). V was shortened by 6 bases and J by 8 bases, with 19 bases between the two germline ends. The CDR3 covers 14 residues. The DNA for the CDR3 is TGCGCCAGCAGGACAGCAAGCCCCGCCGGGGGCTACACCTTC. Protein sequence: CASRTASPAGGYTF.

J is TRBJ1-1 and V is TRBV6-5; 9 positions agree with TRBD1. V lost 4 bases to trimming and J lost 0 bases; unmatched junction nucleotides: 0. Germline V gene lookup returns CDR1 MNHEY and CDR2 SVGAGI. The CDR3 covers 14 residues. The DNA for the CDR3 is TGTGCCAGCAGTTGGGACAGGGTGAACACTGAAGCTTTCTTT. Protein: CASSWDRVNTEAFF.

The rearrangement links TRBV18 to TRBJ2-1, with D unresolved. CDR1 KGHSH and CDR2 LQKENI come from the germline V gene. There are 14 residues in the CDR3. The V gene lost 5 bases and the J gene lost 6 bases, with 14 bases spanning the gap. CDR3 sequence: CASSIGPEGNEQFF. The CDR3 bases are TGTGCCAGCTCAATCGGTCCGGAAGGCAATGAGCAGTTCTTC.

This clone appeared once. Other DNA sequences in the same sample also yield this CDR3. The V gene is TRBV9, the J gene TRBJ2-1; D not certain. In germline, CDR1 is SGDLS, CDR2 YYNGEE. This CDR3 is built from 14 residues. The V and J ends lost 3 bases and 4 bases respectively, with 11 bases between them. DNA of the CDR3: TGTGCCAGCAGCGGTCTTGCGGCTTACAATGAGCAGTTCTTC. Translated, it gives CASSGLAAYNEQFF.

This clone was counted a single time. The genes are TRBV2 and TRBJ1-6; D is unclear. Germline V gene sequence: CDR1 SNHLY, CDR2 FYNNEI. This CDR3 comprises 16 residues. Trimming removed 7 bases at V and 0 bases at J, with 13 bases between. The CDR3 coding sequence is TGTGCCAGCACCGCGACTGGGAGCTCCTATAATTCACCCCTCCACTTT. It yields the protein CASTATGSSYNSPLHF.

CDR3 DNA: TGTGCCAGCAGTGTCAACAGCCAAATTAACTATGGCTACACCTTC. This codes for CASSVNSQINYGYTF. This chain uses TRBV6-4 with TRBJ1-2; D is unresolved. V lost 4 bases to trimming and J lost 1 base, with 13 bases between them. There are 15 residues in the CDR3. Germline loops: CDR1 MRHNA, CDR2 SNTAGT.

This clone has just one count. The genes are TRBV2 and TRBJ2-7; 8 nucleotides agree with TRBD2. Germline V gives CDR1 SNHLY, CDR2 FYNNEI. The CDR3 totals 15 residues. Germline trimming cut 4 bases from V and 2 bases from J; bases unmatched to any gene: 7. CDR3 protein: CASSVTSGSPYEQYF. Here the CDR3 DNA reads TGTGCCAGCAGTGTTACCAGCGGGAGTCCCTACGAGCAGTACTTC. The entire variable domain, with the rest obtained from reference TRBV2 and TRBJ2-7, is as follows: EPEVTQTPSHQVTQMGQEVILRCVPISNHLYFYWYRQILGQKVEFLVSFYNNEISEKSEIFDDQFSVERPDGSNFTLKIRSTKLEDSAMYFCASSVTSGSPYEQYFGPGTRLTVT.

The CDR3 DNA sequence: TGCAGCGTCAACACTGCCCAGGCCCTCGAGCAGTACTTC. It encodes CSVNTAQALEQYF. The chain joins TRBV29-1 to TRBJ2-7; D remains ambiguous. V was trimmed by 6 bases and J by 6 bases, leaving 18 bases between them. The germline V gene encodes CDR1 SQVTM and CDR2 ANQGSEA. This CDR3 comprises 13 residues.

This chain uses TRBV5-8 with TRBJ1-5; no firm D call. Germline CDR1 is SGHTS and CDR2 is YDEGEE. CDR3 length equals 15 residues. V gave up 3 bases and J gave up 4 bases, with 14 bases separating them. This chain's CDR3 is CASSSRPRENQPQHF. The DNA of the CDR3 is TGTGCCAGCAGCTCGCGCCCACGGGAGAATCAGCCCCAGCATTTT.

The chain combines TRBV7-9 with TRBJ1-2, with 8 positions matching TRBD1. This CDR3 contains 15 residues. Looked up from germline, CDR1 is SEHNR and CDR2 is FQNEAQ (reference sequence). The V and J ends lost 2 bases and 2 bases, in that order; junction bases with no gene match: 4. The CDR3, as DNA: TGTGCCAGCAGCTTAACCGCAGGGGGCAACTATGGCTACACCTTC. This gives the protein CASSLTAGGNYGYTF.

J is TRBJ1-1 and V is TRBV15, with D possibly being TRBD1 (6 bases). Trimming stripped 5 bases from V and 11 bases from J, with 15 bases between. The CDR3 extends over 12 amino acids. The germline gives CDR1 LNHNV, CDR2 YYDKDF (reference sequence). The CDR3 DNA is TGTGCCACCAGCCTCAAGGGGGACGGGGCTTTCTTT. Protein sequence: CATSLKGDGAFF.

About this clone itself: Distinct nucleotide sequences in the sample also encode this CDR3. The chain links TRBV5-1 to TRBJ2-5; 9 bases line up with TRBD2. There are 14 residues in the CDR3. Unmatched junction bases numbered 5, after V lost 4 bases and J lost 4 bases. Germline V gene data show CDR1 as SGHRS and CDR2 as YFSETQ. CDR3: CASSPGGGGETQYF. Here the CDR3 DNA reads TGCGCCAGCAGCCCTGGCGGGGGGGGAGAGACCCAGTACTTC.

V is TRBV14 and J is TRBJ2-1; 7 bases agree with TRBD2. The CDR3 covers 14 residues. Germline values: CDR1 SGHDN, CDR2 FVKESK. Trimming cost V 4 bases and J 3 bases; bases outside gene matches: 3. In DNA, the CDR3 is TGTGCCAGCAGCCCGGGGGGATTCTACAATGAGCAGTTCTTC. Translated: CASSPGGFYNEQFF.

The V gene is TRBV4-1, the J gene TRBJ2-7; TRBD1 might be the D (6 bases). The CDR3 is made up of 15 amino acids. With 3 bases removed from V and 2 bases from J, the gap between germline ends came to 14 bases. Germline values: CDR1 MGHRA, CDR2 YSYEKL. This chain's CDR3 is CASSQTRGSPYEQYF. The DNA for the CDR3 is TGCGCCAGCAGCCAGACCAGGGGAAGTCCCTACGAGCAGTACTTC.

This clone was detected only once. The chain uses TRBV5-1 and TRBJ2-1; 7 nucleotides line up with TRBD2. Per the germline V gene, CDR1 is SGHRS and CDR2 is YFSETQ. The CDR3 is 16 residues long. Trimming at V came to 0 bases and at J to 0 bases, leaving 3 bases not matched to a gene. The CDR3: CASSLAAGASYNEQFF. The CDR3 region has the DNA TGCGCCAGCAGCTTGGCGGCGGGAGCCTCCTACAATGAGCAGTTCTTC.